This entry concerns a single T cell receptor beta chain. The source of the sample is a study of blood T cell repertoires in COVID-19. Only in-frame clones appear in the TCRdb table, and some are missing; sequencing was by immunoSEQ multiplex PCR. The table shows some 110,000 clones, with around 84% occurring only once. V lost 3 bases and J lost 7; bases outside the gene matches: 4. The V gene's germline CDR1 is LNHDA and CDR2 SQIVND (reference sequence). The CDR3 length is 16 residues. This TCR was sampled from an elderly woman with acute or convalescent COVID-19. Sample: peripheral blood. V is TRBV19 and J is TRBJ2-1, with TRBD2 matching over 15 bases. For the CDR3, the DNA is TGTGCCAGTAGTATTCGGACTAGCGGGAGGGTGAATGAGCAGTTCTTC. Residues: CASSIRTSGRVNEQFF.